The 5 T cell receptor beta chains below were found in one sample sequenced in a study of shared clonotypes between healthy human individuals (dated by TCRdb to 2019 to 2021). To prepare the library, the immunoSEQ multiplex PCR assay was applied. Sourced from immuneACCESS, this table was stored by TCRdb with only in-frame sequences that have V and J called. A share of the clones is absent; for the studies checked, an unresolved V gene accounts for under half, and the remainder has no known explanation. Here the sample has roughly 2 million clones; around 95% occur a single time. The ten largest clones represent less than 0.15% of the sample. The sequenced material came from naive CD4+ T cells sorted from blood. This sample's cell subset or site label indicates: CD45RA+ positively selected. Source of these receptors: a young man in good health.

With respect to this clone: The same CDR3 arises from other DNA sequences in this sample as well. This sequence joins TRBV10-3 and TRBJ1-5, with D unresolved. Germline V CDR1 and CDR2: ENHRY, SYGVKD. Trimming stripped 0 bases from V and 4 bases from J, with 7 bases between. There are 14 residues in the CDR3. CDR3 nucleotide sequence: TGTGCCATCAGTGAGTCCCCCGGGAATCAGCCCCAGCATTTT. Translated: CAISESPGNQPQHF.

The CDR3 DNA reads as TGTGCCAGCAGCCCTTCTGGATATCTTACAGATACGCAGTATTTT. As protein: CASSPSGYLTDTQYF. This chain connects TRBV13 to TRBJ2-3, with D hard to call. CDR3 length: 15 residues. Trimming left V 5 bases short and J 3 bases short, with 15 bases between. Germline V lookup: CDR1 PRHDT, CDR2 FYEKMQ (reference sequence).

This clone showed up just once. The chain couples TRBV10-3 to TRBJ2-7; D is possibly TRBD2 (6 bases). CDR1 ENHRY and CDR2 SYGVKD come from the germline V gene. Trimming took 4 bases from V and 6 from J, leaving 10 bases between them. The CDR3 extends over 12 amino acids. This CDR3 reads CAISGGVGEQYF. DNA for the CDR3: TGTGCCATCAGTGGGGGGGTCGGCGAGCAGTACTTC.

This clone was recorded a few times. The same CDR3 arises from other DNA sequences in this sample as well. The rearrangement joins TRBV18 to TRBJ1-5; D is unclear. The CDR3 covers 13 residues. The germline CDR1 and CDR2 sequences are KGHSH and LQKENI. The germline V and J ends were trimmed by 6 bases and 3 bases, with 9 bases remaining between them. The CDR3 sequence is CASSPGNNQPQHF. DNA for the CDR3: TGTGCCAGCTCGCCAGGTAACAATCAGCCCCAGCATTTT.

This clone was seen just once. The chain links TRBV5-1 to TRBJ2-1; 8 positions match TRBD2. Germline V CDR1 and CDR2: SGHRS, YFSETQ. With V trimmed by 3 bases and J by 8 bases, 10 bases remained unmatched. This CDR3 contains 15 residues. The CDR3 is CASSWSGRRVDEQFF. The DNA of the CDR3 is TGCGCCAGCAGCTGGAGCGGGAGAAGGGTGGATGAGCAGTTCTTC.